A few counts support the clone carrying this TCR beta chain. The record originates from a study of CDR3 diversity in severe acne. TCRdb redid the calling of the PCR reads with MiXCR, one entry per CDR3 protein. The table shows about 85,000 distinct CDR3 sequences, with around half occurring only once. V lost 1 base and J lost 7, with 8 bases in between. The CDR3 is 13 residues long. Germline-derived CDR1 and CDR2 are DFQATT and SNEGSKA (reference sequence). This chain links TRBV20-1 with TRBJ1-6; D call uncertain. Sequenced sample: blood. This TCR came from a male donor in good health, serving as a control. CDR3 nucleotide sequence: TGCAGTGCTAGAGTGGCCAGCAATTCACCCCTCCACTTT. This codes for CSARVASNSPLHF.